The next 3 T cell receptor beta chains were all read from a single sample in a study of blood T cell repertoires in COVID-19. TCRdb keeps only in-frame clones here, not all; method: immunoSEQ multiplex PCR. The table includes 160,000 or so clones, 70% to 90% detected once. Material for sequencing was peripheral blood. These TCRs come from a woman in her seventies with acute or convalescent COVID-19.

This clone was counted a few times. The chain carries TRBV5-5 and TRBJ2-3, with 9 bases identical to TRBD2. Germline CDR1 reads SGHKS; CDR2 reads YYEKEE (reference sequence). V trimming: 2 bases; J trimming: 4 bases; junction bases outside the gene matches: 5. The CDR3 loop spans 15 amino acids. CDR3 DNA: TGTGCCAGCAGCTTCGGCGGGGGGGCCCCAGATACGCAGTATTTT. Its protein product is CASSFGGGAPDTQYF.

The chain couples TRBV6-5 to TRBJ2-1, with TRBD2 identical over 7 bases. The J segment lost 10 bases and the V segment lost 0 bases, leaving 3 bases of the junction unmatched. Germline V CDR1 and CDR2: MNHEY, SVGAGI. This CDR3 has 13 amino acids. Written as DNA, the CDR3 is TGTGCCAGCAGTTACTCGGGGAGGGCCGAGCAGTTCTTC. Translating gives CASSYSGRAEQFF.

The chain carries TRBV7-2 and TRBJ1-1; 9 positions agree with TRBD1. The CDR3 is made up of 14 amino acids. Germline CDR1 reads SGHTA; CDR2 reads FQGNSA. V gave up 3 bases and J gave up 4 bases; unmatched junction bases: 3. The CDR3 DNA reads as TGTGCCAGCAGCTTCCAGGACAGGGGCACTGAAGCTTTCTTT. Residues: CASSFQDRGTEAFF.